Presented here are 14 T cell receptor beta chains from one specimen sequenced in a study of blood T cell repertoires in COVID-19 (TCRdb year 2020). Library preparation used the immunoSEQ multiplex PCR assay. Imported from immuneACCESS, the table was reduced by TCRdb to in-frame sequences with V and J called. These copies leave out some clones; in studies compared against another copy, an unresolved V gene accounts for under half, and the cause of the remainder is not known. This sample is represented by around 94,000 clones; roughly 90% of them were singletons. The top ten clones comprise 4% to 5.5% of the sample. Specimen: peripheral blood. These receptor sequences come from a woman between 50 and 59 years old with COVID-19, enrolled during active disease.

The CDR3 loop is CASRSGTGPPEPQYF. The CDR3 DNA reads TGTGCCAGCAGATCCGGGACAGGGCCCCCAGAGCCGCAGTATTTT. The genes are TRBV7-9 and TRBJ2-3; TRBD1 matches at 9 bases. Germline trimming cut 6 bases from V and 10 bases from J; bases unmatched to any gene: 14. Germline V lookup: CDR1 SEHNR, CDR2 FQNEAQ (reference sequence). CDR3 length equals 15 residues. Filled out from reference TRBV7-9 and TRBJ2-3, the complete variable domain reads DTGVSQNPRHKITKRGQNVTFRCDPISEHNRLYWYRQTLGQGPEFLTYFQNEAQLEKSRLLSDRFSAERPKGSFSTLEIQRTEQGDSAMYLCASRSGTGPPEPQYFGPGTRLTVL.

The J gene is TRBJ2-3, the V gene TRBV10-3; 8 bases line up with TRBD1. Germline V gene sequence: CDR1 ENHRY, CDR2 SYGVKD. The CDR3 loop spans 13 amino acids. J was trimmed by 7 bases and V by 7 bases; bases with no gene match: 7. CDR3 coding DNA: TGTGCCATCAACGGACAGGGTGGGAATACGCAGTATTTT. This codes for CAINGQGGNTQYF.

V usage is TRBV5-1 and J usage is TRBJ2-7; TRBD1 matches at 7 bases. Germline CDR1 and CDR2: SGHRS and YFSETQ. The CDR3 runs 14 residues. V gave up 2 bases and J gave up 2 bases; unmatched junction bases: 4. CDR3 sequence (DNA): TGCGCCAGCAGCTTTCGGGACAGAACCTACGAGCAGTACTTC. Its translation: CASSFRDRTYEQYF. Full variable domain (remainder filled in from reference TRBV5-1 and TRBJ2-7): KAGVTQTPRYLIKTRGQQVTLSCSPISGHRSVSWYQQTPGQGLQFLFEYFSETQRNKGNFPGRFSGRQFSNSRSEMNVSTLELGDSALYLCASSFRDRTYEQYFGPGTRLTVT.

This chain links TRBV18 with TRBJ1-4, with D maybe TRBD1 (6 bases). The V end was cut by 4 bases, the J end by 8 bases, with 17 bases between. The CDR3 length is 15 residues. Germline CDR1 KGHSH, CDR2 LQKENI. The CDR3: CASSLQQGEGEKLFF. The CDR3 nucleotides read TGTGCCAGCTCACTGCAACAGGGAGAAGGGGAAAAACTGTTTTTT.

The chain recombines TRBV10-3 with TRBJ1-1; perhaps TRBD1 as D (5 bases). The CDR3 extends over 13 amino acids. Germline V lookup: CDR1 ENHRY, CDR2 SYGVKD. V was trimmed by 7 bases and J by 2 bases, leaving 11 bases between them. The CDR3 DNA sequence: TGTGCCATCACCGGGGGGGTTAACACTGAAGCTTTCTTT. Its protein is CAITGGVNTEAFF.

The rearrangement links TRBV5-6 to TRBJ1-1; D gene uncertain. Germline V gene sequence: CDR1 SGHDT, CDR2 YYEEEE. V was shortened by 1 base and J by 8 bases, with 6 bases between the two germline ends. The CDR3 has 11 amino acids. CDR3 sequence (DNA): TGTGCCAGCAGCTTGAATAAAGAAGCTTTCTTT. Amino acids: CASSLNKEAFF.

The chain employs TRBV7-9 and TRBJ1-2; no reliable D call. V dropped 0 bases and J dropped 2 bases, with 7 bases sitting between them. The germline V gene encodes CDR1 SEHNR and CDR2 FQNEAQ (reference sequence). This CDR3 is built from 14 residues. The CDR3 coding sequence is TGTGCCAGCAGCTTAGCGACACAGAACTATGGCTACACCTTC. Protein sequence: CASSLATQNYGYTF.

In its sample, this clone is medium-sized. DNA of the CDR3: TGCGCCAGCAGCCTCGGGACTAGCGGGTACAATGAGCAGTTCTTC. Protein product: CASSLGTSGYNEQFF. The V gene is TRBV10-1, the J gene TRBJ2-1; 12 bases are shared with TRBD2. V lost 6 bases to trimming and J lost 4 bases; unmatched junction nucleotides: 4. Germline loops: CDR1 WNHNN, CDR2 SYGVQD (reference sequence). The CDR3 extends over 15 amino acids.

V and J are TRBV23-1 and TRBJ2-3, with 7 bases that match TRBD1. TRBV23-1 is marked as an open reading frame, function uncertain. Trimming took 11 bases from V and 0 from J; bases not matched to a gene: 8. The CDR3 length is 14 residues. The CDR3 sequence: CAGNTGASTDTQYF. The DNA of the CDR3 is TGCGCCGGAAATACAGGGGCGAGCACAGATACGCAGTATTTT.

This chain links TRBV3-1 (or the pseudogene TRBV3-2) with TRBJ1-2; D not certain. The V gene lost 2 bases and the J gene lost 2 bases, with 9 bases spanning the gap. This CDR3 is built from 14 residues. Germline-derived CDR1 and CDR2 are LGHDT and YNNKEL (reference sequence). The CDR3: CASSQFYRNYGYTF. The CDR3 nucleotides are TGTGCCAGCAGCCAATTCTACAGAAACTATGGCTACACCTTC.

Comment on this clone: The same CDR3 arises from other DNA sequences in this sample as well. The chain recombines TRBV18 with TRBJ2-7; D possibly corresponds to TRBD1 (6 bases). Germline assignment: CDR1 KGHSH and CDR2 LQKENI. V lost 3 bases, J lost 3 bases, and 9 bases lay in between. The CDR3 spans 13 residues. CDR3 sequence (DNA): TGTGCCAGCTCACCCGGACAGAACTACGAGCAGTACTTC. Amino acid sequence: CASSPGQNYEQYF.

J is TRBJ1-3 and V is TRBV7-2, with D possibly matching TRBD1 (5 bases). V shed 5 bases and J shed 1 base, with 12 bases lying between them. Per the germline V gene, CDR1 is SGHTA and CDR2 is FQGNSA. CDR3 size: 15 residues. DNA of the CDR3: TGTGCCAGCAGCCAGCTCACAGGATCTGGAAACACCATATATTTT. Translating it yields CASSQLTGSGNTIYF.

The chain uses TRBV11-2 and TRBJ2-5; TRBD2 is a possible D gene (7 bases). This CDR3 is built from 16 residues. CDR1 SGHAT and CDR2 FQNNGV come from the germline V gene. The V end lost 4 bases, the J end lost 1 base, and 16 bases lay between the germline ends. CDR3 loop: CASSSYLRGPQETQYF. As DNA, the CDR3 is TGTGCCAGCAGCTCGTACCTGCGGGGGCCCCAAGAGACCCAGTACTTC. Full variable domain (remainder filled in from reference TRBV11-2 and TRBJ2-5): EAGVAQSPRYKIIEKRQSVAFWCNPISGHATLYWYQQILGQGPKLLIQFQNNGVVDDSQLPKDRFSAERLKGVDSTLKIQPAKLEDSAVYLCASSSYLRGPQETQYFGPGTRLLVL.

This rearrangement joins TRBV15 to TRBJ2-7; TRBD1 matches 8 bases. V was pared by 5 bases and J by 1 base, with 7 bases of the junction left unmatched. This CDR3 region has 15 residues. Germline V gene sequence: CDR1 LNHNV, CDR2 YYDKDF (reference sequence). For the CDR3, the DNA is TGTGCCACCAGCCGCGAGACAGGGGCTTCCTACGAGCAGTACTTC. Amino acids: CATSRETGASYEQYF.